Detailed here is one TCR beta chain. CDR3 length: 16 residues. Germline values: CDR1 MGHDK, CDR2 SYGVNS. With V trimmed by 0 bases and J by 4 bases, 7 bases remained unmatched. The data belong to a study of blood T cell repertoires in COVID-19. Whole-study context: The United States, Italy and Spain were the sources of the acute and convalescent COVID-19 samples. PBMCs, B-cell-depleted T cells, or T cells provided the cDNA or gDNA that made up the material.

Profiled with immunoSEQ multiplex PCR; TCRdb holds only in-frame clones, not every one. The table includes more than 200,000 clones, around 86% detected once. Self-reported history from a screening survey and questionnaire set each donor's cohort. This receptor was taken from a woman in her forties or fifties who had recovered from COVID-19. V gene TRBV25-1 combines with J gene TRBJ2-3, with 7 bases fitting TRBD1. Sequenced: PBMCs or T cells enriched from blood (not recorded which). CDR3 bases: TGTGCCAGCAGTGAATATGAAACAGGGGTCCCAGATACGCAGTATTTT. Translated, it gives CASSEYETGVPDTQYF.